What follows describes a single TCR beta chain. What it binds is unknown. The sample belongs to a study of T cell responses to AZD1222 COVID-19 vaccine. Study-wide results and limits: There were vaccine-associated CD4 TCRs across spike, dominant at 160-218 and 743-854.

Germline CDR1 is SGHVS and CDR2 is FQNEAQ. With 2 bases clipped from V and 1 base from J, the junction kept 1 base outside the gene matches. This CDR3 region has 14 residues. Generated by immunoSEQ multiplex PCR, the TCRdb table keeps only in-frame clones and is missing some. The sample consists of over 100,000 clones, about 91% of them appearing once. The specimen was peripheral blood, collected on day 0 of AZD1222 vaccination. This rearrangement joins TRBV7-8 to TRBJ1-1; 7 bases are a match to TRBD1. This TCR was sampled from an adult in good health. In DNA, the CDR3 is TGTGCCAGCAGCTTAAGGGACAGGAACACTGAAGCTTTCTTT. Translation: CASSLRDRNTEAFF.